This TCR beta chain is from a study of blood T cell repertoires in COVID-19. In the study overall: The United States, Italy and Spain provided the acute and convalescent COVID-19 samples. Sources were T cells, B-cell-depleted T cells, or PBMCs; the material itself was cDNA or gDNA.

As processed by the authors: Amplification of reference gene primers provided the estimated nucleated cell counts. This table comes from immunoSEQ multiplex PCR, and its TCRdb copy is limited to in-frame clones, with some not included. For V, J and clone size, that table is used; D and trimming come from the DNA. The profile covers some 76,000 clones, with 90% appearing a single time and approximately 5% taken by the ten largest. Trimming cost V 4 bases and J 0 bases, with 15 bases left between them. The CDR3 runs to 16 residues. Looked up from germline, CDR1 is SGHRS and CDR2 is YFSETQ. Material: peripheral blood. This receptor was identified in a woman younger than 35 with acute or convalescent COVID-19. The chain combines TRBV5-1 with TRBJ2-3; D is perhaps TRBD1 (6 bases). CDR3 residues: CASSPDSRLSTDTQYF. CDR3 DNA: TGCGCCAGCAGCCCGGACAGTAGACTTAGCACAGATACGCAGTATTTT. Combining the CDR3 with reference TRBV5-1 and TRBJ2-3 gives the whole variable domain KAGVTQTPRYLIKTRGQQVTLSCSPISGHRSVSWYQQTPGQGLQFLFEYFSETQRNKGNFPGRFSGRQFSNSRSEMNVSTLELGDSALYLCASSPDSRLSTDTQYFGPGTRLTVL.